This is a list of T cell receptor beta chains from one sample in a study of siplizumab effects on memory and regulatory T cells. The assay was immunoSEQ multiplex PCR, and TCRdb's table has in-frame clones only and misses some. The data show 90,000 to 140,000 clones, with roughly 91% seen just once and around 0.3% held by the top ten. The specimen was CD4+ T cells sorted from blood. Every receptor here comes from a human donor in good health. Both conserved end residues are part of each CDR3. The D gene is left open where the match is weak. The size of a clone is reported for some rows only, either as once, few or many, or as a class for expanded clones.

clone_size j_call d_call v_call cdr3_aa cdr3_nt
. TRBJ1-2 . TRBV5-4 CASSLTGGVSYTF TGTGCCAGCAGCTTGACAGGTGGGGTTAGCTACACCTTC
once TRBJ2-3 . TRBV9 CASSAASDTQYF TGTGCCAGCAGCGCAGCCTCAGATACGCAGTATTTT
. TRBJ1-1 . TRBV4-1 CASSQEGRVPNTEAFF TGCGCCAGCAGCCAAGAGGGCAGGGTACCGAACACTGAAGCTTTCTTT
. TRBJ1-1 . TRBV6-5 CASSYPNGAEAFF TGTGCCAGCAGTTACCCGAACGGCGCTGAAGCTTTCTTT
few TRBJ1-2 . TRBV6-5 CASSYSRANYGYTF TGTGCCAGCAGTTACTCGAGGGCTAACTATGGCTACACCTTC
. TRBJ1-1 . TRBV4-1 CASSQAGVNTEAFF TGCGCCAGCAGCCAGGCAGGAGTGAACACTGAAGCTTTCTTT
. TRBJ2-5 TRBD1 TRBV14 CASSQATGGFQETQYF TGTGCCAGCAGCCAAGCGACAGGGGGCTTCCAAGAGACCCAGTACTTC
. TRBJ2-1 . TRBV2 CASKRSVNNEQFF TGTGCCAGCAAGAGGTCCGTAAACAATGAGCAGTTCTTC
. TRBJ1-3 . TRBV18 CASSTGLGNTIYF TGTGCCAGCTCAACAGGGCTTGGAAACACCATATATTTT
. TRBJ1-1 . TRBV5-1 CASSLVEAAEAFF TGCGCCAGCAGCTTGGTCGAGGCCGCTGAAGCTTTCTTT
. TRBJ1-2 . TRBV20-1 CSANHNYGYTF TGCAGCGCTAATCATAACTATGGCTACACCTTC
. TRBJ1-2 . TRBV19 CASSEINYGYTF TGTGCCAGTAGCGAGATTAACTATGGCTACACCTTC
. TRBJ1-5 . TRBV4-1 CASSQGQQGSSNQPQHF TGCGCCAGCAGCCAGGGGCAACAGGGTTCGAGCAATCAGCCCCAGCATTTT
. TRBJ2-3 TRBD1 TRBV30 CAWSVQGANTQYF TGTGCCTGGAGTGTTCAGGGGGCGAATACGCAGTATTTT
. TRBJ2-1 TRBD1 TRBV7-3 CASSQGQGFHEQFF TGTGCCAGCAGCCAAGGACAGGGTTTCCATGAGCAGTTCTTC
. TRBJ1-3 . TRBV5-1 CASSSTLGTYDSGNTIYF TGCGCCAGCAGCTCCACCTTGGGGACGTATGACTCTGGAAACACCATATATTTT
. TRBJ2-3 TRBD2 TRBV9 CASSQTTSGGTDTQYF TGTGCCAGCAGCCAAACGACTAGCGGGGGAACAGATACGCAGTATTTT
. TRBJ1-1 TRBD1 TRBV5-1 CASTITTGGEAFF TGCGCCAGCACCATTACGACAGGGGGTGAAGCTTTCTTT
. TRBJ2-3 . TRBV19 CASSINLQGWLDTQYF TGCGCCAGTAGTATAAACTTGCAGGGTTGGTTAGATACGCAGTATTTT
. TRBJ2-6 . TRBV6-5 CASSSRAGGANVLTF TGTGCCAGCAGTTCACGGGCTGGTGGGGCCAACGTCCTGACTTTC
. TRBJ2-5 TRBD1 TRBV4-1 CASSQALDRADRRETQYF TGCGCCAGCAGCCAAGCCCTGGACAGGGCCGACCGGAGGGAGACCCAGTACTTC
. TRBJ1-4 . TRBV7-8 CASGLTGIWGNEKLFF TGTGCCAGCGGACTCACAGGGATCTGGGGTAATGAAAAACTGTTTTTT
. TRBJ1-1 . TRBV5-8 CASSLVGSGALNTEAFF TGTGCCAGCAGCTTGGTCGGCTCAGGGGCCTTGAACACTGAAGCTTTCTTT
. TRBJ2-1 . TRBV9 CASSATPDYAYNEQFF TGTGCCAGCAGCGCCACCCCGGATTATGCATACAATGAGCAGTTCTTC
. TRBJ2-2 . TRBV7-2 CASSLEGLGELFF TGTGCCAGCAGCTTAGAAGGTCTCGGGGAGCTGTTTTTT
. TRBJ2-2 TRBD1 TRBV29-1 CSVGQSNTGELFF TGCAGCGTGGGACAGTCGAACACCGGGGAGCTGTTTTTT
. TRBJ1-5 . TRBV5-1 CASSLGGNSNQPQHF TGCGCCAGCAGCTTGGGGGGCAATAGCAATCAGCCCCAGCATTTT
. TRBJ2-1 . TRBV12-5 CASGADRTSYNEQFF TGTGCTAGTGGTGCCGACAGGACCTCCTACAATGAGCAGTTCTTC
once TRBJ2-3 TRBD2 TRBV11-2 CASRGEGWADTQYF TGTGCCAGCAGGGGGGAGGGGTGGGCAGATACGCAGTATTTT
. TRBJ2-1 . TRBV9 CASSVGGERNEQFF TGTGCCAGCAGCGTAGGAGGTGAGAGAAATGAGCAGTTCTTC
. TRBJ2-3 TRBD2 TRBV15 CATSSYGTSGTDTQYF TGTGCCACCAGCAGTTACGGGACTAGCGGCACAGATACGCAGTATTTT
. TRBJ2-7 . TRBV14 CASSQEAGSPYEQYF TGTGCCAGCAGCCAAGAAGCCGGTTCCCCCTACGAGCAGTACTTC
. TRBJ2-7 . TRBV7-9 CASSLYSRGSEQYF TGTGCCAGCAGCTTGTACAGCCGAGGCTCCGAGCAGTACTTC
. TRBJ2-1 TRBD2 TRBV9 CASSVSGGALNEQFF TGTGCCAGCAGCGTTAGCGGGGGGGCCCTCAATGAGCAGTTCTTC
. TRBJ2-2 TRBD1 TRBV7-9 CASSLTQGADGELFF TGTGCCAGCAGCTTAACCCAGGGGGCTGACGGGGAGCTGTTTTTT
. TRBJ1-2 . TRBV2 CASSREGGYTF TGTGCCAGCAGTCGGGAGGGTGGCTACACCTTC
. TRBJ2-7 . TRBV20-1 CSARTYYEQYF TGCAGTGCTAGGACGTACTACGAGCAGTACTTC
. TRBJ1-2 . TRBV4-1 CASSPGTLQVNGYTF TGCGCCAGCAGCCCCGGGACACTTCAAGTCAATGGCTACACCTTC
few TRBJ2-7 TRBD1 TRBV5-1 CASTPGQGAGEQYF TGCGCCAGCACCCCGGGACAGGGGGCAGGCGAGCAGTACTTC
. TRBJ1-2 . TRBV27 CASNWGYGYTF TGTGCCAGCAACTGGGGCTATGGCTACACCTTC
. TRBJ1-4 . TRBV6-5 CASSYSGRDNEKLFF TGTGCCAGCAGTTACTCGGGCAGGGATAATGAAAAACTGTTTTTT
. TRBJ1-4 . TRBV7-9 CASSLQASGTLNEKLFF TGTGCCAGCAGCTTACAGGCTTCGGGAACCCTTAATGAAAAACTGTTTTTT
. TRBJ2-3 . TRBV9 CASSVAVQMSTDTQYF TGTGCCAGCAGCGTAGCAGTACAGATGAGCACAGATACGCAGTATTTT
. TRBJ2-1 TRBD1 TRBV15 CATSKTGQGYNEQFF TGTGCCACCAGTAAAACGGGACAGGGATACAATGAGCAGTTCTTC
. TRBJ2-2 . TRBV5-1 CASSSMNTGELFF TGCGCCAGCAGCTCCATGAACACCGGGGAGCTGTTTTTT
. TRBJ2-3 TRBD1 TRBV19 CASSIRDRDTDTQYF TGTGCCAGTAGTATACGGGACAGGGACACAGATACGCAGTATTTT
. TRBJ1-5 . TRBV7-2 CASSYTNNQPQHF TGTGCCAGCAGCTATACGAACAATCAGCCCCAGCATTTT
. TRBJ2-2 . TRBV4-1 CASSQAGLNTGELFF TGCGCCAGCAGCCAAGCAGGGCTGAACACCGGGGAGCTGTTTTTT
. TRBJ1-4 . TRBV27 CASRGVPEREKLFF TGTGCCAGCAGGGGGGTTCCAGAGCGGGAAAAACTGTTTTTT
. TRBJ1-5 TRBD1 TRBV30 CAWSAKDRAGQPQHF TGTGCCTGGAGTGCAAAGGACAGGGCTGGCCAGCCCCAGCATTTT
. TRBJ2-7 TRBD2 TRBV9 CASSVGLAGSYEQYF TGTGCCAGCAGCGTCGGACTAGCGGGCTCCTACGAGCAGTACTTC
. TRBJ1-3 . TRBV12-5 CASGPGSGNTIYF TGTGCTAGTGGCCCTGGCTCTGGAAACACCATATATTTT
. TRBJ2-2 TRBD1 TRBV7-8 CASSPGTGNTGELFF TGTGCCAGCAGCCCTGGGACAGGGAACACCGGGGAGCTGTTTTTT
. TRBJ2-3 TRBD2 TRBV2 CASSGLAGEVFGTTDTQYF TGTGCCAGCAGTGGACTAGCGGGAGAGGTTTTTGGTACCACAGATACGCAGTATTTT
. TRBJ2-3 . TRBV10-3 CAISDKDTQYF TGTGCCATCAGTGACAAGGATACGCAGTATTTT